One and the same sample provided the 28 T cell receptor beta chains below, sequenced in a study of T cell clonotyping in hematopoietic cell transplantation. Method: immunoSEQ multiplex PCR; TCRdb's copy keeps in-frame clones and lacks some. The sample lists over a thousand clones; 70% to 90% were seen once. This material consisted of peripheral blood mononuclear cells, taken 180 days after allogeneic stem cell transplant. The receptors were gathered from a female patient aged 50-65 years who had an allogeneic stem cell transplant from an unrelated donor, so T cells may come from the graft donor. Some clones in this sample may be carry-over from other donors' samples.

This clone was seen a handful of times. The chain combines TRBV5-6 with TRBJ2-3; D gene uncertain. Germline V lookup: CDR1 SGHDT, CDR2 YYEEEE. Trimming cost V 6 bases and J 2 bases, with 10 bases left between them. There are 13 residues in the CDR3. CDR3 nucleotide sequence: TGTGCCAGCACCATGGGGAACACAGATACGCAGTATTTT. This translates into CASTMGNTDTQYF.

The rearrangement links TRBV6-5 to TRBJ1-1, with D hard to call. Germline V gene lookup returns CDR1 MNHEY and CDR2 SVGAGI. The V and J ends lost 2 bases and 1 base respectively, with 5 bases between them. There are 13 residues in the CDR3. The CDR3 nucleotides are TGTGCCAGCAGTTACAGCGAGAACACTGAAGCTTTCTTT. Its translation: CASSYSENTEAFF.

This clone was seen once. The V and J genes are TRBV5-1 and TRBJ2-3, with TRBD2 identical over 10 bases. The V gene's germline CDR1 is SGHRS and CDR2 YFSETQ. CDR3 size: 16 residues. V was clipped by 1 base and J by 5 bases; unmatched bases: 7. The CDR3 loop reads CASSLQGSGRGDTQYF. The CDR3 region has the DNA TGCGCCAGCAGCTTGCAAGGAAGCGGGAGGGGAGATACGCAGTATTTT.

The V gene is TRBV6-1, the J gene TRBJ1-3; D call uncertain. CDR3 length: 14 residues. The ends were cut back, 1 base at V and 4 bases at J, with 8 bases in the middle. CDR1 is MNHNS and CDR2 is SASEGT in the germline V gene. CDR3 amino acids: CASSEGTEGNTIYF. For the CDR3, the DNA is TGTGCCAGCAGTGAAGGGACGGAAGGAAACACCATATATTTT.

The chain recombines TRBV30 with TRBJ1-1, with a tentative D call TRBD1 (6 bases). Deletions cut 0 bases from V and 10 bases from J, with 15 bases between. The CDR3 runs 13 residues. CDR1 and CDR2 (germline): GTSNPN, SVGIG (reference sequence). CDR3 region: CAWSVGAGAGAFF. The DNA for the CDR3 is TGTGCCTGGAGTGTAGGCGCAGGGGCGGGAGCTTTCTTT. Drawing the rest from reference TRBV30 and TRBJ1-1, the complete variable domain is SQTIHQWPATLVQPVGSPLSLECTVEGTSNPNLYWYRQAAGRGLQLLFYSVGIGQISSEVPQNLSASRPQDRQFILSSKKLLLSDSGFYLCAWSVGAGAGAFFGQGTRLTVV.

This chain joins TRBV5-1 and TRBJ2-7, with a tentative D call TRBD2 (6 bases). Trimming removed 0 bases from V and 4 bases from J, with 14 bases in between. This CDR3 contains 15 residues. Germline V gene lookup returns CDR1 SGHRS and CDR2 YFSETQ. CDR3 amino acids: CASSLGWDFGYEQYF. CDR3 DNA sequence: TGCGCCAGCAGCTTGGGGTGGGACTTCGGGTACGAGCAGTACTTC.

The V and J genes are TRBV29-1 and TRBJ2-7; TRBD1 matches 9 bases. J gave up 3 bases and V 1 base, and 10 bases lay outside the gene matches. The CDR3 sequence is 16 residues long. Looked up from germline, CDR1 is SQVTM and CDR2 is ANQGSEA. The CDR3 sequence: CSVEARDRVGLYEQYF. The CDR3 coding sequence is TGCAGCGTTGAAGCCCGGGACAGGGTTGGACTCTACGAGCAGTACTTC.

The V call is TRBV10-1, the J call TRBJ2-2; D unclear. The CDR3 runs to 13 residues. Germline V CDR1 and CDR2: WNHNN, SYGVQD (reference sequence). Trimming removed 5 bases from V and 5 bases from J, with 9 bases in between. The CDR3 DNA is TGCGCCAGCAGTCGCGACTGGACCGGGGAGCTGTTTTTT. The encoded protein is CASSRDWTGELFF.

V and J are TRBV9 and TRBJ2-3; TRBD2 aligns across 11 bases. Trimming removed 3 bases from V and 2 bases from J; junction bases left unmatched: 5. This CDR3 region has 16 residues. Per the germline V gene, CDR1 is SGDLS and CDR2 is YYNGEE. The CDR3 region is CASSGTSGGTTDTQYF. CDR3 coding DNA: TGTGCCAGCAGCGGCACTAGCGGGGGCACCACAGATACGCAGTATTTT.

The genes are TRBV6-5 and TRBJ1-2; 11 nucleotides line up with TRBD1. Germline assignment: CDR1 MNHEY and CDR2 SVGAGI. This CDR3 is 14 amino acids long. V lost 6 bases to trimming and J lost 7 bases; unmatched junction nucleotides: 7. The DNA of the CDR3 is TGTGCCAGCAGAGGACAGGGGGCTAGGGGTGGCTACACCTTC. Translating gives CASRGQGARGGYTF.

The V gene is TRBV2, the J gene TRBJ2-3; tentatively, D is TRBD1 (6 bases). Germline CDR1 reads SNHLY; CDR2 reads FYNNEI. V shed 3 bases and J shed 2 bases, with 9 bases lying between them. This CDR3 has 14 residues. CDR3 coding DNA: TGTGCCAGCAGTGATTGGGACAACACAGATACGCAGTATTTT. It yields the protein CASSDWDNTDTQYF.

The V gene is TRBV6-5, the J gene TRBJ1-2; D remains unclear. The CDR3 is 13 residues long. In germline, CDR1 is MNHEY, CDR2 SVGAGI. The V end was cut by 6 bases, the J end by 6 bases, with 14 bases between. The chain's CDR3 is CASSYTGMNGYTF. The CDR3 nucleotides are TGTGCCAGCAGCTACACCGGCATGAATGGCTACACCTTC.

This clone was seen once. The junction departs from germline at one end; a sequencing error may be responsible. The V gene is TRBV7-7, the J gene TRBJ2-3, with 8 bases identical to TRBD2. The CDR3 length is 19 residues. CDR1 and CDR2 (germline): SSHAT, FNYEAQ (reference sequence). The CDR3 spells CASSPTLLVAGGYTDTQYF. The CDR3 DNA reads TGTGCTAGCAGCCCCACCCTGTTGGTCGCGGGGGGTTACACAGATACGCAGTATTTT.

The chain has TRBV5-1 and TRBJ2-5; TRBD2 aligns across 10 bases. The CDR3 is 14 residues long. Germline trimming cut 4 bases from V and 5 bases from J; bases unmatched to any gene: 5. The germline gives CDR1 SGHRS, CDR2 YFSETQ. CDR3 nucleotides: TGCGCCAGCAGCCCGGGACTAGCGATCGAGACCCAGTACTTC. Amino acid sequence: CASSPGLAIETQYF.

The genes are TRBV6-1 and TRBJ2-1; 7 positions agree with TRBD2. The CDR3 is made up of 13 amino acids. With V trimmed by 6 bases and J by 6 bases, 5 bases remained unmatched. Germline CDR1 is MNHNS and CDR2 is SASEGT. CDR3 sequence reads: CASRETSFNEQFF. The CDR3 nucleotides are TGTGCCAGCAGAGAGACTAGCTTCAATGAGCAGTTCTTC.

This clone appeared a single time. V and J are TRBV30 and TRBJ2-7; no clear D gene. Per germline, CDR1 GTSNPN and CDR2 SVGIG (reference sequence). With 5 bases removed from V and 0 bases from J, the gap between germline ends came to 5 bases. The CDR3 has 11 residues. The CDR3 DNA sequence: TGTGCCTGGGGGTCCTCCTACGAGCAGTACTTC. Its protein is CAWGSSYEQYF.

This clone was seen a single time. V and J are TRBV7-2 and TRBJ1-2, with a tentative D call TRBD1 (5 bases). This CDR3 contains 13 residues. The germline gives CDR1 SGHTA, CDR2 FQGNSA. V was cut by 1 base and J by 8 bases, with 11 bases left in between. The CDR3 nucleotides are TGTGCCAGCAGCTTAGAAGCAGGGCGCGGCTACACCTTC. Encoded protein: CASSLEAGRGYTF.

The rearrangement joins TRBV6-5 to TRBJ1-5; possibly TRBD1 for D (5 bases). This CDR3 is 14 amino acids long. CDR1 and CDR2 (germline): MNHEY, SVGAGI. Trimming left V 5 bases short and J 2 bases short, with 10 bases between. The CDR3 sequence: CASSGAAGNQPQHF. The CDR3, as DNA: TGTGCCAGCAGTGGGGCTGCGGGCAATCAGCCCCAGCATTTT.

The V and J genes are TRBV29-1 and TRBJ2-6, with D unresolved. The V end lost 4 bases, the J end lost 6 bases, and 10 bases lay between the germline ends. The CDR3 has 13 residues. Germline V lookup: CDR1 SQVTM, CDR2 ANQGSEA. The CDR3 region is CSVAEPMANVLTF. For the CDR3, the DNA is TGCAGCGTTGCGGAGCCCATGGCCAACGTCCTGACTTTC.

The rearrangement joins TRBV19 to TRBJ1-1; 7 bases fit TRBD1. Germline-derived CDR1 and CDR2 are LNHDA and SQIVND (reference sequence). The length of the CDR3 is 13 residues. Losses at the gene ends were 7 bases for V and 8 bases for J; bases not matched to a gene: 10. This CDR3 reads CASTLQGVKEAFF. In DNA, the CDR3 is TGTGCCAGTACACTTCAGGGGGTAAAAGAAGCTTTCTTT.

This clone was recorded once. This chain uses TRBV4-1 with TRBJ1-2, with D possibly being TRBD1 (5 bases). CDR1 is MGHRA, CDR2 YSYEKL, per germline. CDR3 length equals 14 residues. V was cut by 4 bases and J by 2 bases, with 11 bases left in between. The CDR3 sequence is CASSPQRGNYGYTF. The CDR3 DNA follows: TGCGCCAGCAGCCCCCAGCGGGGGAACTATGGCTACACCTTC.

The J gene is TRBJ2-7, the V gene TRBV7-2, with D possibly matching TRBD2 (6 bases). CDR1 is SGHTA and CDR2 is FQGNSA in the germline V gene. The ends were cut back, 5 bases at V and 4 bases at J, with 18 bases in the middle. The CDR3 totals 15 residues. The CDR3 nucleotides read TGTGCCAGCAGCCCGGAGGGGCTTGGGAGGTACGAGCAGTACTTC. Residues: CASSPEGLGRYEQYF.

This chain links TRBV2 with TRBJ1-1, with D perhaps TRBD1 (5 bases). CDR1 is SNHLY, CDR2 FYNNEI, per germline. The CDR3 spans 15 residues. Trimming shortened V by 2 bases and J by 3 bases, and 13 bases separated the two germline ends. The CDR3 DNA reads TGTGCCAGCAGTGAAAGCCCCTGGGGGGACACTGAAGCTTTCTTT. Translated, it gives CASSESPWGDTEAFF.

J is TRBJ1-2 and V is TRBV29-1; no firm D call. The ends were cut back, 1 base at V and 4 bases at J, with 4 bases in the middle. Looked up from germline, CDR1 is SQVTM and CDR2 is ANQGSEA. This CDR3 has 11 amino acids. The CDR3 DNA follows: TGCAGCGTTGAAGTGAGCTATGGCTACACCTTC. Translated, it gives CSVEVSYGYTF.

The chain links TRBV6-5 to TRBJ2-7; 7 nucleotides match TRBD1. This CDR3 spans 15 amino acids. Trimming removed 4 bases from V and 0 bases from J; junction bases left unmatched: 6. The V gene's germline CDR1 is MNHEY and CDR2 SVGAGI. Here the CDR3 reads CASSSSGGSSYEQYF. The DNA for the CDR3 is TGTGCCAGCAGTTCTTCAGGGGGAAGCTCCTACGAGCAGTACTTC.

V gene TRBV5-1 combines with J gene TRBJ2-7; 9 nucleotides match TRBD2. The V gene end was trimmed by 0 bases and the J gene end by 2 bases; junction bases not matched to a gene: 6. Per the germline V gene, CDR1 is SGHRS and CDR2 is YFSETQ. CDR3 length: 16 residues. The CDR3 here is CASSLGWRGGAYEQYF. DNA for the CDR3: TGCGCCAGCAGCTTGGGGTGGCGGGGGGGAGCCTACGAGCAGTACTTC.

This clone turned up a few times. The chain has TRBV7-5 and TRBJ2-1; TRBD2 is the table's D call, not checked against the DNA. TRBV7-5 is flagged as a pseudogene. The CDR3 is 12 residues long. This chain's CDR3 is CASSYGNNEQFF. The CDR3, as DNA: TGTGCCAGCAGCTACGGTAACAATGAGCAGTTCTTC.

The chain has TRBV29-1 and TRBJ1-3, with D possibly matching TRBD1 (5 bases). The germline V gene encodes CDR1 SQVTM and CDR2 ANQGSEA. The ends were cut back, 1 base at V and 0 bases at J, with 7 bases in the middle. This CDR3 has 14 residues. The CDR3 here is CSVEAGNSGNTIYF. Here the CDR3 DNA reads TGCAGCGTTGAAGCAGGGAACTCTGGAAACACCATATATTTT.